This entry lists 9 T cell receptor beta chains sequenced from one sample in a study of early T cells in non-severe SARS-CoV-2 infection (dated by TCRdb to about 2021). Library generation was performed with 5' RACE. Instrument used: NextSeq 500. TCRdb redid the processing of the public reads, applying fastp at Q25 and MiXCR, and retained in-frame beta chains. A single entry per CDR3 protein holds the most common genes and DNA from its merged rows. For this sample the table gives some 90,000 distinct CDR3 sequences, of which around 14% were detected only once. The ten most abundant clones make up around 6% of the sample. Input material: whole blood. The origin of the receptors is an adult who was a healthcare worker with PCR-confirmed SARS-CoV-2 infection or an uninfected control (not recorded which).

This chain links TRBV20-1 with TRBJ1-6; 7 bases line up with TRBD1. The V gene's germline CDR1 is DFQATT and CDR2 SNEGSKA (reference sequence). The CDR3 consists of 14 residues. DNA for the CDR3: TGCAGAATAGGCGACAGGGACTTTCCTTCACCCCTCCACTTT. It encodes CRIGDRDFPSPLHF.

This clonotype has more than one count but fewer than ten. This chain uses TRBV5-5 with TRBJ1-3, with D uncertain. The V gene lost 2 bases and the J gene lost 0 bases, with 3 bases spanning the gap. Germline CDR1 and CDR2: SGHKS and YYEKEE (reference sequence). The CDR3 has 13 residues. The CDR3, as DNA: TGTGCCAGCAGCTTAGACTCTGGAAACACCATATATTTT. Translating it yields CASSLDSGNTIYF.

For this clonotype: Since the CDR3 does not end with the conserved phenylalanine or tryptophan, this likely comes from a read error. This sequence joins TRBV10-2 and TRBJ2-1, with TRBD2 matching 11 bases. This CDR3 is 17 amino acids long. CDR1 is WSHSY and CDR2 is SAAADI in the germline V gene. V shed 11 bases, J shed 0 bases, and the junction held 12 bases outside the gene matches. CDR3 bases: TGCGCCTCCCGTGGACTAGCGGGCCTGAGCTCCTACAATGAGCAGTTCTAC. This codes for CASRGLAGLSSYNEQFY.

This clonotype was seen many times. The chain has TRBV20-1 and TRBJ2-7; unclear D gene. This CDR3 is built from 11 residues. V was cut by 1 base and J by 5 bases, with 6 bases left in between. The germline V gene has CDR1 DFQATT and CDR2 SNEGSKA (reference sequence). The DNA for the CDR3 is TGCAGTGCTAGAGTATCAGACGAGCAGTACTTC. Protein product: CSARVSDEQYF.

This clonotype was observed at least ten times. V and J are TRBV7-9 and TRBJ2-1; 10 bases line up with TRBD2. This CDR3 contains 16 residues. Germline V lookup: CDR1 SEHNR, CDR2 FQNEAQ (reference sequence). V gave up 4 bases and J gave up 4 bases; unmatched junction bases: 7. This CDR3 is CASSSPGLASYNEQFF. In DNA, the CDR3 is TGTGCCAGCAGCTCGCCGGGACTAGCGTCGTACAATGAGCAGTTCTTC.

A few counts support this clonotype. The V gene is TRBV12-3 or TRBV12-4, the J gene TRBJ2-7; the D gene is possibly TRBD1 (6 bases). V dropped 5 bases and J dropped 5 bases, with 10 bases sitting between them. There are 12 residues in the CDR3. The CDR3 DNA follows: TGTGCCAGCAGTGACCCAGGGGACGAGCAGTACTTC. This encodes CASSDPGDEQYF.

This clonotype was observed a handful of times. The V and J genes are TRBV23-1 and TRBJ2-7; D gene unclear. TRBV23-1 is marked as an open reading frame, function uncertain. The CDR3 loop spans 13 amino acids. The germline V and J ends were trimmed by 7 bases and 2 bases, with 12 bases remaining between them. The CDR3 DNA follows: TGCGCCAGCACCCATCGTTTTCCCTACGAGCAGTACTTC. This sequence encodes CASTHRFPYEQYF.

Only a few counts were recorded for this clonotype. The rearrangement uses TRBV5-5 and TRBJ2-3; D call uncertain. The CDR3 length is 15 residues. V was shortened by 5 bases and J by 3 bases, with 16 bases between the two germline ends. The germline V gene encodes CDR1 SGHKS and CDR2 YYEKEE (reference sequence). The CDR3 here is CASRPSGFSTDTQYF. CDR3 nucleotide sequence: TGTGCCAGCAGGCCCTCGGGCTTTTCGACAGATACGCAGTATTTT. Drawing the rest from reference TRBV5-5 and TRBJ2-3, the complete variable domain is DAGVTQSPTHLIKTRGQQVTLRCSPISGHKSVSWYQQVLGQGPQFIFQYYEKEERGRGNFPDRFSARQFPNYSSELNVNALLLGDSALYLCASRPSGFSTDTQYFGPGTRLTVL.

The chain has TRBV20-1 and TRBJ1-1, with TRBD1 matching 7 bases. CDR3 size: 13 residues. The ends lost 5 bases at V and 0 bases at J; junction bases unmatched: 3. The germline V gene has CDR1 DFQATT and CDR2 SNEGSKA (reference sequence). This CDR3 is CSARQGLNTEAFF. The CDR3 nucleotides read TGCAGTGCTCGACAGGGCCTGAACACTGAAGCTTTCTTT.